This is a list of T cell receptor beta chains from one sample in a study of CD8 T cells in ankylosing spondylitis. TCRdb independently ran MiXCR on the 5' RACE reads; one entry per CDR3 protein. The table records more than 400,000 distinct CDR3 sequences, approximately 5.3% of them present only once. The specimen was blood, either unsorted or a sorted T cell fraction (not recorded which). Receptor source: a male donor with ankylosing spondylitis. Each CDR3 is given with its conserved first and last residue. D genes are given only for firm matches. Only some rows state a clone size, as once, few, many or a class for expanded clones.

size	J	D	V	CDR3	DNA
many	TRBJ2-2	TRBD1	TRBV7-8	CASSQRDRGIGGELFF	TGTGCCAGCAGCCAGCGGGACAGGGGGATCGGCGGGGAGCTGTTTTTT
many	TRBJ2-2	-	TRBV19	CASSIGENTGELFF	TGTGCCAGTAGTATAGGGGAGAACACCGGGGAGCTGTTTTTT
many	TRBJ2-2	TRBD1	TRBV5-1	CASSLLVTGDTGELFF	TGCGCCAGCAGCCTACTAGTTACAGGGGACACCGGGGAGCTGTTTTTT
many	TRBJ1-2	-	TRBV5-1	CASSRVGTRYYGYTF	TGCGCCAGCAGTAGGGTGGGGACACGATACTATGGCTACACCTTC
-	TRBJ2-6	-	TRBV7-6	CASRDLGAGANVLTF	TGTGCCAGCAGGGACTTAGGGGCTGGGGCCAACGTCCTGACTTTC
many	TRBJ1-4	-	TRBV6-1	CASRNYRDGTEKLFF	TGTGCCAGCAGGAACTATCGCGACGGGACCGAAAAACTGTTTTTT
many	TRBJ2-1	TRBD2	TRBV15	CATSRGGGTSFNEQFF	TGTGCCACCAGCAGAGGGGGGGGGACTAGCTTCAATGAGCAGTTCTTC
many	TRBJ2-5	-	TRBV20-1	CSALRGTVKETQYF	TGCAGTGCTCTCCGGGGGACTGTGAAGGAGACCCAGTACTTC
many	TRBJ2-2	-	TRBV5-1	CASSLAGETGELFF	TGCGCCAGCAGCTTGGCCGGGGAAACCGGGGAGCTGTTTTTT
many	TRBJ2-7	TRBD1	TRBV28	CASRFGDRREQYF	TGTGCCAGCAGATTTGGGGACAGGAGGGAGCAGTACTTC
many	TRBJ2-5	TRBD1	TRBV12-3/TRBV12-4	CASTLTGEETQYF	TGTGCCAGCACCCTGACAGGGGAAGAGACCCAGTACTTC
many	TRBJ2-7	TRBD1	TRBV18	CASSPRTGVYEQYF	TGTGCCAGCTCACCCAGGACAGGGGTCTACGAGCAGTACTTC
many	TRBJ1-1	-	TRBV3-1	CASSQSRYTEAFF	TGTGCCAGCAGCCAGTCTCGTTACACTGAAGCTTTCTTT
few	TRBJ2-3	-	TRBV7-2	CASSFGGGDKDTQYF	TGTGCCAGCAGCTTTGGGGGGGGCGATAAAGATACGCAGTATTTT
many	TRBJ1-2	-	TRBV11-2	CASSLDPRTNYGYTF	TGTGCCAGCAGCTTAGATCCCAGGACTAACTATGGCTACACCTTC
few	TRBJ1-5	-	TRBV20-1	CSAKRADQPQHF	TGCAGTGCTAAGCGGGCCGATCAGCCCCAGCATTTT
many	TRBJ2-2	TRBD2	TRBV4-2	CASSQDGRGAGELFF	TGTGCCAGCAGCCAAGACGGGAGGGGGGCCGGGGAGCTGTTTTTT
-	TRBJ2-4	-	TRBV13	CASSTDDTGLRDIQYF	TGTGCCAGCAGCACCGACGATACAGGGCTGAGGGACATTCAGTACTTC
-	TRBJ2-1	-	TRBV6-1	CASSGGLRSYNEQFF	TGTGCCAGCAGTGGCGGACTCCGCTCCTACAATGAGCAGTTCTTC
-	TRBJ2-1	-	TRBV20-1	CSASGASYTEQFF	TGCAGTGCTAGTGGGGCTTCCTACACTGAGCAGTTCTTC
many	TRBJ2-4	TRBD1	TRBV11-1	CASSSPARQGARAKNIQYF	TGTGCCAGCAGCTCGCCAGCCCGACAGGGGGCGAGGGCCAAAAACATTCAGTACTTC
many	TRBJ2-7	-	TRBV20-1	CSARWAGEQYF	TGCAGTGCTAGATGGGCCGGCGAGCAGTACTTC
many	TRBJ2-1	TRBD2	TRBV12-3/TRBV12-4	CASRTLAPAEQFF	TGTGCCAGCAGAACACTAGCGCCCGCTGAGCAGTTCTTC
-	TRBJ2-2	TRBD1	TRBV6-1	CASGLDRANTGELFF	TGTGCCAGTGGTTTAGACAGGGCTAACACCGGGGAGCTGTTTTTT
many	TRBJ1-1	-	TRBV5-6	CASSLLSPLNTEAFF	TGTGCCAGCAGCTTGTTAAGCCCCTTGAACACTGAAGCTTTCTTT
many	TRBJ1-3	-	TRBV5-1	CASSLGQVPGNTIYF	TGCGCCAGCAGCTTGGGCCAGGTCCCTGGAAACACCATATATTTT
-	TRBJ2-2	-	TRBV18	CASSPQQGNTGELFF	TGTGCCAGCTCCCCACAGCAGGGAAACACCGGGGAGCTGTTTTTT
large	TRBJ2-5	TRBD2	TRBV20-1	CRATSGGPGETQYF	TGCAGGGCCACTAGCGGGGGACCGGGGGAGACCCAGTACTTC
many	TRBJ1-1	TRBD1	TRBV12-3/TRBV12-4	CASSSDREDTEAFF	TGTGCCAGCAGTTCCGACAGGGAGGACACTGAAGCTTTCTTT
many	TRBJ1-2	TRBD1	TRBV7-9	CASSSPGQGYYGYTF	TGTGCCAGCAGCTCTCCGGGACAGGGGTACTATGGCTACACCTTC
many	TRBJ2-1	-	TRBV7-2	CASSLLRARLYEQFF	TGTGCCAGCAGCTTACTAAGGGCCAGACTCTATGAGCAGTTCTTC
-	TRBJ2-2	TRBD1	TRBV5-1	CASSFTGGPSAGELFF	TGCGCCAGCAGCTTCACAGGGGGTCCTTCGGCCGGGGAGCTGTTTTTT
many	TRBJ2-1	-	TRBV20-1	CSVSHRAPLDEQFF	TGCAGTGTTTCTCACCGGGCCCCACTGGATGAGCAGTTCTTC
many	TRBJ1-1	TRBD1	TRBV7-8	CASSLAEGARPNTEAFF	TGTGCCAGCAGCTTAGCTGAGGGGGCGCGTCCGAACACTGAAGCTTTCTTT
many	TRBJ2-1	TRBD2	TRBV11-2	CASTNLLAGGYNEQFF	TGTGCCAGCACCAATCTACTAGCGGGAGGGTACAATGAGCAGTTCTTC
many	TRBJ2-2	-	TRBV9	CASSVRNTGELFF	TGTGCCAGCAGCGTTCGGAACACCGGGGAGCTGTTTTTT
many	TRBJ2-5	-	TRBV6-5	CASSSPNGLETQYF	TGTGCCAGCAGTTCCCCCAATGGGTTGGAGACCCAGTACTTC